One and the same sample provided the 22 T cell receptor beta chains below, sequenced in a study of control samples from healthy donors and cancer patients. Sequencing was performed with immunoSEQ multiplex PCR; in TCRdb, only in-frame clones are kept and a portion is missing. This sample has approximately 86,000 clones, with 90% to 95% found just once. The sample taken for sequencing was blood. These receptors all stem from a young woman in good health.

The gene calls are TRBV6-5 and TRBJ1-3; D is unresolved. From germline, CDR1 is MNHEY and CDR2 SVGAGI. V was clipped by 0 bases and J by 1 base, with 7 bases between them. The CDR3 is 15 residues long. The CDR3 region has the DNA TGTGCCAGCAGTTACTCGGGCAGGTCTGGAAACACCATATATTTT. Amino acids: CASSYSGRSGNTIYF.

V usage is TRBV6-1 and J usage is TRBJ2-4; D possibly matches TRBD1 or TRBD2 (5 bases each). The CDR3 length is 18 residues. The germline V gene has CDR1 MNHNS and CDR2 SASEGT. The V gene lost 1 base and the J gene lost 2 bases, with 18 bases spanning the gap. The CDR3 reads CASSEEGDQTIPKNIQYF. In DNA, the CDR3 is TGTGCCAGCAGTGAAGAAGGGGACCAAACGATCCCCAAAAACATTCAGTACTTC.

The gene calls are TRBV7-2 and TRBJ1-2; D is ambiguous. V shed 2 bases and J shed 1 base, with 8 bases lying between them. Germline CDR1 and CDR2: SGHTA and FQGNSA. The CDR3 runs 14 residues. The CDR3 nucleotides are TGTGCCAGCAGCTTACGGGCGGATAACTATGGCTACACCTTC. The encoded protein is CASSLRADNYGYTF.

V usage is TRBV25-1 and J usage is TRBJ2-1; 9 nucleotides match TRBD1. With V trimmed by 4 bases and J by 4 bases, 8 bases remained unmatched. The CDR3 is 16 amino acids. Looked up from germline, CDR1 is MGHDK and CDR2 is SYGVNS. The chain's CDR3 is CASSAEPGQGYNEQFF. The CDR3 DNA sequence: TGTGCCAGCAGTGCAGAGCCCGGACAGGGGTACAATGAGCAGTTCTTC.

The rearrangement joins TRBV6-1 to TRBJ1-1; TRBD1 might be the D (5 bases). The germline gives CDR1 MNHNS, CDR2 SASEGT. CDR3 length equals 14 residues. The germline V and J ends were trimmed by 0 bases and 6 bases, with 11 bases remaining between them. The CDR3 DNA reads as TGTGCCAGCAGTGAAGCGGGGACTGCGGCTGAAGCTTTCTTT. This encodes CASSEAGTAAEAFF.

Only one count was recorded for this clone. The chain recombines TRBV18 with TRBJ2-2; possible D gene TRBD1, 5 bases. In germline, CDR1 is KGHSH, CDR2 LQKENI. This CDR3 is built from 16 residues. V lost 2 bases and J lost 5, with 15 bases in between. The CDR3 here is CASSPRRQGSTGELFF. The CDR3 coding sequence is TGTGCCAGCTCACCAAGAAGGCAGGGTAGTACCGGGGAGCTGTTTTTT.

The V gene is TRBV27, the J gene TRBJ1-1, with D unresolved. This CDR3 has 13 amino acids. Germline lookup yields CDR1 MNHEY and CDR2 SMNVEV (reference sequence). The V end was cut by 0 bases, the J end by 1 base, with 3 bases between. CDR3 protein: CASSLSWNTEAFF. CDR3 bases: TGTGCCAGCAGTTTATCTTGGAACACTGAAGCTTTCTTT.

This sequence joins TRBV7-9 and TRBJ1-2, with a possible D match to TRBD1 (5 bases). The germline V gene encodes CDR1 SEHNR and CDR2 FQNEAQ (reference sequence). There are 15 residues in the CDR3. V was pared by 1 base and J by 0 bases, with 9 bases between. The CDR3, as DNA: TGTGCCAGCAGCTTAGGGAGGGGTCCTAACTATGGCTACACCTTC. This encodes CASSLGRGPNYGYTF.

The CDR3 DNA follows: TGTGCCAGCAGCAAAGACAGGGGAACCGGGGAGCTGTTTTTT. It is translated as CASSKDRGTGELFF. The rearrangement links TRBV7-9 to TRBJ2-2; 8 nucleotides line up with TRBD1. In germline, CDR1 is SEHNR, CDR2 FQNEAQ (reference sequence). The CDR3 is made up of 14 amino acids. V gave up 5 bases and J gave up 5 bases; unmatched junction bases: 4.

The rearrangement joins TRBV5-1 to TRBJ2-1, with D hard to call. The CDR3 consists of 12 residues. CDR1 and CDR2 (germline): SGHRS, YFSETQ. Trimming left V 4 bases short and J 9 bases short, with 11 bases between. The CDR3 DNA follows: TGCGCCAGCAGCGTGGGTGTAACTGAGCAGTTCTTC. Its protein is CASSVGVTEQFF.

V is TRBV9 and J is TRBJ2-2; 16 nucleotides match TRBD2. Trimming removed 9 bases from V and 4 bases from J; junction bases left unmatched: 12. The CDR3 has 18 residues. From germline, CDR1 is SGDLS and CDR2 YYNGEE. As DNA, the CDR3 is TGTGCCACCTCCCGGGGACTAGCGGGAGGGCCGGGCACCGGGGAGCTGTTTTTT. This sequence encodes CATSRGLAGGPGTGELFF.

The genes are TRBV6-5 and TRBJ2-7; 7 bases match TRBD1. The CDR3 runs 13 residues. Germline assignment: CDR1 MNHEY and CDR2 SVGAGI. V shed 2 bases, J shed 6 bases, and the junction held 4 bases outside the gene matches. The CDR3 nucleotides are TGTGCCAGCAGTTACGGTAGGGGGCGCGAGCAGTACTTC. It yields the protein CASSYGRGREQYF.

The CDR3 is CASSQGPRYEQFF. The CDR3, as DNA: TGCGCCAGCAGCCAAGGTCCCCGCTATGAGCAGTTCTTC. This sequence joins TRBV4-1 and TRBJ2-1; D gene ambiguous. V lost 1 base, J lost 8 bases, and 9 bases lay in between. Germline V lookup: CDR1 MGHRA, CDR2 YSYEKL. The CDR3 covers 13 residues.

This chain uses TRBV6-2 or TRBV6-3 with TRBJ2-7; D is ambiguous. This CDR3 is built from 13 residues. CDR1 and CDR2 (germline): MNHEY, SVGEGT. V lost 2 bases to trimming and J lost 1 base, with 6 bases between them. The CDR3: CASSYDTSYEQYF. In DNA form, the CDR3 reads TGTGCCAGCAGTTACGACACGTCCTACGAGCAGTACTTC.

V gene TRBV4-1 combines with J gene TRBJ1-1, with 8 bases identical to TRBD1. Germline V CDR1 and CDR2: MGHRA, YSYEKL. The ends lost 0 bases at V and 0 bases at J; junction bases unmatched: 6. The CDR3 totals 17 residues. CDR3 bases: TGCGCCAGCAGCCAAGATCAGGCAGGGGGCTTGAACACTGAAGCTTTCTTT. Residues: CASSQDQAGGLNTEAFF.

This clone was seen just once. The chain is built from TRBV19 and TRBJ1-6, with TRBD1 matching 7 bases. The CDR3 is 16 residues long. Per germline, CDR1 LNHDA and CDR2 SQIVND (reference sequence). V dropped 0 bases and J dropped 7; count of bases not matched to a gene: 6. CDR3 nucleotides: TGTGCCAGTAGTATAGAACCGGGACAGTTAAATTCACCCCTCCACTTT. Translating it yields CASSIEPGQLNSPLHF. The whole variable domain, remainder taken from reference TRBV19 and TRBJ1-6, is DGGITQSPKYLFRKEGQNVTLSCEQNLNHDAMYWYRQDPGQGLRLIYYSQIVNDFQKGDIAEGYSVSREKKESFPLTVTSAQKNPTAFYLCASSIEPGQLNSPLHFGNGTRLTVT.

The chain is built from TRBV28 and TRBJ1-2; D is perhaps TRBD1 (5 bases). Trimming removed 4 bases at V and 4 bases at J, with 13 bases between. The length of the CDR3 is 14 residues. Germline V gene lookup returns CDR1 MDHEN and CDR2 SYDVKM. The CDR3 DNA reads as TGTGCCAGCAGTTCAGGGACGGGACTCTATGGCTACACCTTC. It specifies CASSSGTGLYGYTF.

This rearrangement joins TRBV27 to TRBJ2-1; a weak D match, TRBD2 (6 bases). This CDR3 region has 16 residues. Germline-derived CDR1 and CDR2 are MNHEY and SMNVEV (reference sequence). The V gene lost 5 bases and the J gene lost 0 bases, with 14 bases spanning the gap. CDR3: CASSRRLVASYNEQFF. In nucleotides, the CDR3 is TGTGCCAGCAGTCGTCGACTAGTGGCCTCCTACAATGAGCAGTTCTTC.

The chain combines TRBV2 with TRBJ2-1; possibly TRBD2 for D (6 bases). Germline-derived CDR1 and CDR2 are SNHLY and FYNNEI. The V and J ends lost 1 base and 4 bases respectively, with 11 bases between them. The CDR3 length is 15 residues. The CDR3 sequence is CASSEDSGGYNEQFF. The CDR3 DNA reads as TGTGCCAGCAGTGAAGATAGCGGAGGATACAATGAGCAGTTCTTC. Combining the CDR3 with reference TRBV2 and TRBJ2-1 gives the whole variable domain EPEVTQTPSHQVTQMGQEVILRCVPISNHLYFYWYRQILGQKVEFLVSFYNNEISEKSEIFDDQFSVERPDGSNFTLKIRSTKLEDSAMYFCASSEDSGGYNEQFFGPGTRLTVL.

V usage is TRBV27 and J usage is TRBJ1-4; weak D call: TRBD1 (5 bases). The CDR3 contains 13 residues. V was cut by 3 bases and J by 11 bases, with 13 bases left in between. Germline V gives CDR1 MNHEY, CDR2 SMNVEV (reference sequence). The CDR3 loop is CASSFTQEGKLFF. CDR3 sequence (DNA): TGTGCCAGCAGTTTCACACAGGAGGGGAAACTGTTTTTT.

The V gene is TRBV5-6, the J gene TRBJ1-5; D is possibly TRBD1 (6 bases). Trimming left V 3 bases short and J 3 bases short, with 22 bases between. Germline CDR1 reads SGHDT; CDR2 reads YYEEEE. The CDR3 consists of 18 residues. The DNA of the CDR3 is TGTGCCAGCAGCTCACTTAAAAAGGACAGACTTATCAATCAGCCCCAGCATTTT. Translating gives CASSSLKKDRLINQPQHF.

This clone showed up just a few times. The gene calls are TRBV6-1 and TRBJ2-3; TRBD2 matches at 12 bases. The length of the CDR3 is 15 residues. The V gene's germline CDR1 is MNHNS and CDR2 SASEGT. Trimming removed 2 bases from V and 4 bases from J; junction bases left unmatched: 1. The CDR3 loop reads CASSELAGGPDTQYF. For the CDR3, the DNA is TGTGCCAGCAGTGAACTAGCGGGGGGGCCAGATACGCAGTATTTT.